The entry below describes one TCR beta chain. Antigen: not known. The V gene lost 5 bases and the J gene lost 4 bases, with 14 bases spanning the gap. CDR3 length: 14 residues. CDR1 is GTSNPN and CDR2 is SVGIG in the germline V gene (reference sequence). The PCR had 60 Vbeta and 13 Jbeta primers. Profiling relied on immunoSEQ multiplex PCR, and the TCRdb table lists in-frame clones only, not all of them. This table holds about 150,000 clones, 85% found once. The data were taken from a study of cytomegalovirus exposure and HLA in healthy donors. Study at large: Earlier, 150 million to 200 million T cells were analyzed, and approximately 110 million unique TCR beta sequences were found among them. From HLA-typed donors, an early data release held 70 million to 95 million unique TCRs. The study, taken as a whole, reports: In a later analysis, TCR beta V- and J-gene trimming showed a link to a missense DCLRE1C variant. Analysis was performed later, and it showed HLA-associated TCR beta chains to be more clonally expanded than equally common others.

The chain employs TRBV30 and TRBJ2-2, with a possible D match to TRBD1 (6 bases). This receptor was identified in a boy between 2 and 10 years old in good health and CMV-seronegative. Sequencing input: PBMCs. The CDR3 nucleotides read TGTGCCTGGCAGACAGGAATCAGCACCGGGGAGCTGTTTTTT. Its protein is CAWQTGISTGELFF.